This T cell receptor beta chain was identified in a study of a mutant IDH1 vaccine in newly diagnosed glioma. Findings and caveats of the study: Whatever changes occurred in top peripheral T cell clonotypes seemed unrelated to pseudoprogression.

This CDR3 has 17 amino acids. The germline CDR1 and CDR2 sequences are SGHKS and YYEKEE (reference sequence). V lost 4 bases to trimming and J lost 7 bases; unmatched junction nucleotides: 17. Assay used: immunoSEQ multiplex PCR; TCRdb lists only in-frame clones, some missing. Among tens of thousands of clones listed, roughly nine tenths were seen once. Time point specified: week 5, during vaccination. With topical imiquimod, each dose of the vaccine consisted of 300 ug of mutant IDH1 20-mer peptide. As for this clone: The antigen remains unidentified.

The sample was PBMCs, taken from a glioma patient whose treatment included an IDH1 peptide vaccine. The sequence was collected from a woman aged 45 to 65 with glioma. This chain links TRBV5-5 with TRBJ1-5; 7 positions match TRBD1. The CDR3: CASSPQPRGGGNQPQHF. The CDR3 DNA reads TGTGCCAGCAGCCCTCAACCGAGAGGGGGCGGGAACCAGCCCCAGCATTTT.